These 24 T cell receptor beta chains came from one sample sequenced in a study of CDR3 diversity in severe acne (dated by TCRdb to the late 2010s). Preparation of the library involved PCR. Sequencing instrument: Illumina HiSeq 2000. TCRdb ran its own pipeline on the public reads, namely fastp trimming at Q25 and MiXCR clone calling, and kept in-frame beta chains. Rows matching on CDR3 protein sequence are summarized as one entry with the most common DNA and genes. The sample yields about 97,000 distinct CDR3 sequences; approximately 47% were counted once. The ten largest clones add up to about an eighth of the sample. The sequenced sample consisted of blood. The receptor set was obtained from a male donor with acne.

This clonotype was recorded a few times. V usage is TRBV28 and J usage is TRBJ2-7; D gene uncertain. Germline V lookup: CDR1 MDHEN, CDR2 SYDVKM. Trimming stripped 3 bases from V and 4 bases from J, with 4 bases between. The CDR3 covers 11 residues. The CDR3 loop reads CASSLEYEQYF. CDR3 sequence (DNA): TGTGCCAGCAGTTTGGAGTACGAGCAGTACTTC.

This rearrangement joins TRBV9 to TRBJ2-1; 7 bases align to TRBD2. The germline V gene encodes CDR1 SGDLS and CDR2 YYNGEE. J gave up 1 base and V 4 bases, and 8 bases lay outside the gene matches. This CDR3 has 16 amino acids. CDR3 DNA: TGTGCCAGCAGCCCCCCCCGGGGAGGGTCCTACAATGAGCAGTTCTTC. Encoded protein: CASSPPRGGSYNEQFF.

This clonotype was recorded many times. V usage is TRBV4-1 and J usage is TRBJ1-2, with D uncertain. The V gene lost 1 base and the J gene lost 5 bases, with 8 bases spanning the gap. Germline values: CDR1 MGHRA, CDR2 YSYEKL. The CDR3 runs 13 residues. The CDR3 nucleotides are TGCGCCAGCAGCCAAGGCGGTTCGTATGGCTACACCTTC. Protein: CASSQGGSYGYTF.

Worth noting for this clonotype: One end of the junction fails to match germline, which may point to a read error. The V gene is TRBV4-1, the J gene TRBJ1-5, with D uncertain. This CDR3 has 13 amino acids. Germline CDR1 MGHRA, CDR2 YSYEKL. The CDR3 reads CASSQESDQPQHF. CDR3 nucleotides: TGTGCCAGCAGCCAAGAGTCGGATCAGCCCCAGCATTTT.

The table lists this clonotype with many counts. The genes are TRBV7-2 and TRBJ2-2; maybe TRBD1 (6 bases). The V gene's germline CDR1 is SGHTA and CDR2 FQGNSA. This CDR3 region has 15 residues. Between the trimmed V and J ends, which lost 1 base and 4 bases, there was a span of 10 bases. The CDR3, as DNA: TGTGCCAGCAGCTTAGTTGGCAGGGGCACCGGGGAGCTGTTTTTT. This sequence encodes CASSLVGRGTGELFF.

The CDR3 sequence: CSADGTSGRIYEQYF. Here the CDR3 DNA reads TGCAGTGCTGACGGGACTAGCGGGAGAATATACGAGCAGTACTTC. The chain couples TRBV20-1 to TRBJ2-7; 14 bases agree with TRBD2. There are 15 residues in the CDR3. The junction had 7 bases not matched to a gene; V was cut back by 5 bases and J by 4 bases. Germline V gene lookup returns CDR1 DFQATT and CDR2 SNEGSKA (reference sequence).

The table lists this clonotype with a count of one. This chain joins TRBV7-2 and TRBJ1-2; maybe TRBD1 (5 bases). CDR3 length: 13 amino acids. Trimming took off 5 bases at V and 2 bases at J, with 9 bases between the two ends. CDR1 and CDR2 (germline): SGHTA, FQGNSA. The CDR3: CASSGGVNYGYTF. The DNA for the CDR3 is TGTGCCAGCAGCGGGGGGGTAAACTATGGCTACACCTTC. Looking up the rest from reference TRBV7-2 and TRBJ1-2 gives the full variable domain: GAGVSQSPSNKVTEKGKDVELRCDPISGHTALYWYRQSLGQGLEFLIYFQGNSAPDKSGLPSDRFSAERTGGSVSTLTIQRTQQEDSAVYLCASSGGVNYGYTFGSGTRLTVV.

Only one count was recorded for this clonotype. A much larger clone lies a single base off, so this may be a read error. This CDR3 fails to terminate in the conserved phenylalanine or tryptophan, so it likely reflects a read error. V and J are TRBV5-1 and TRBJ1-1; D uncertain. The CDR3 loop spans 12 amino acids. Trimming took 4 bases from V and 2 from J, leaving 6 bases between them. Germline CDR1 SGHRS, CDR2 YFSETQ. This CDR3 reads CASSPDNTEAFS. CDR3 DNA: TGCGCCAGCAGCCCGGACAACACTGAAGCTTTCTCT.

A note on this clonotype: It is likely a read error, because the conserved phenylalanine at the end of the CDR3 is missing. No DNA is shown, since the ends of the CDR3 on it are uncertain; the CDR3 is the one TCRdb lists. V gene TRBV3-1 combines with J gene TRBJ2-2. The CDR3 length is 8 residues, termini included. Per the germline V gene, CDR1 is LGHDT and CDR2 is YNNKEL (reference sequence). The CDR3 sequence is CASSPQPY.

This clonotype has just a few counts. Sequence at one end of the junction differs from germline and may be a read error. This sequence joins TRBV24-1 and TRBJ1-1; D is ambiguous. CDR3 length: 15 amino acids. Germline loops: CDR1 KGHDR, CDR2 SFDVKD. The CDR3 coding sequence is TGTGCCACCAGTGATGTTGGAGGGCCGAACCCTGAAGCTTTCTTT. Protein: CATSDVGGPNPEAFF.

In regard to this clonotype: This may arise from a read error, as a much more abundant clone is one base away. The CDR3 carries no conserved terminal phenylalanine or tryptophan, so it likely arises from a read error. The V and J genes are TRBV14 and TRBJ1-5, with unresolved D. Germline V CDR1 and CDR2: SGHDN, FVKESK. This CDR3 spans 13 amino acids. V lost 3 bases, J lost 0 bases, and 3 bases lay in between. The CDR3 DNA sequence: TGTGCCAGCAGCCATGGTAGCAATCAGCCCCAGCATTCT. Amino acids: CASSHGSNQPQHS.

The rearrangement joins TRBV7-8 to TRBJ2-7, with TRBD2 as a possible D gene (7 bases). CDR1 and CDR2 from the germline V gene are SGHVS and FQNEAQ. This CDR3 comprises 17 residues. The V and J ends lost 5 bases and 3 bases respectively, with 23 bases between them. CDR3 sequence: CASSPIGGGGRVYEQYF. Here the CDR3 DNA reads TGTGCCAGCAGCCCTATAGGAGGGGGAGGGCGCGTCTACGAGCAGTACTTC. The full variable domain, in which reference TRBV7-8 and TRBJ2-7 provide the parts outside the CDR3, is GAGVSQSPRYKVAKRGQDVALRCDPISGHVSLFWYQQALGQGPEFLTYFQNEAQLDKSGLPSDRFFAERPEGSVSTLKIQRTQQEDSAVYLCASSPIGGGGRVYEQYFGPGTRLTVT.

About this clonotype: A much larger clone lies a single base off, so this may be a read error. The chain is built from TRBV20-1 and TRBJ2-7, with a weak D call TRBD1 (5 bases). Germline lookup yields CDR1 DFQATT and CDR2 SNEGSKA (reference sequence). CDR3 length equals 14 residues. V was pared by 3 bases and J by 0 bases, with 12 bases between. CDR3 coding DNA: TGCAGTGCTAGTGGGGCAGAGAGCTCCTACGAGCAGTACTTC. Encoded protein: CSASGAESSYEQYF.

J is TRBJ2-7 and V is TRBV15, with 7 bases matching TRBD1. The CDR3 is 11 amino acids. Germline V gene sequence: CDR1 LNHNV, CDR2 YYDKDF (reference sequence). V was clipped by 6 bases and J by 6 bases; unmatched bases: 2. CDR3 in amino acids: CATSSGGEQYF. The CDR3, as DNA: TGTGCCACCAGTTCAGGGGGCGAGCAGTACTTC.

The chain links TRBV27 to TRBJ1-5; D is uncertain. V dropped 8 bases and J dropped 2 bases, with 10 bases sitting between them. This CDR3 spans 13 amino acids. Germline values: CDR1 MNHEY, CDR2 SMNVEV (reference sequence). The CDR3 spells CASSGNGNQPQHF. The CDR3 region has the DNA TGTGCCAGCTCCGGTAACGGCAATCAGCCCCAGCATTTT.

Details on this clonotype: An end of the junction differs from the germline gene, which may be a read error. The chain couples TRBV2 to TRBJ2-7; possibly TRBD2 for D (7 bases). The CDR3 loop spans 10 amino acids. Germline V lookup: CDR1 SNHLY, CDR2 FYNNEI. The CDR3: CASSVGGVNF. CDR3 DNA: TGTGCCAGCAGTGTAGGGGGGGTGAACTTC.

As for this clonotype: This could be a read error, since a much larger clone is one nucleotide away. The rearrangement joins TRBV5-6 to TRBJ1-2; D remains ambiguous. CDR3 length equals 14 residues. Germline V gene data show CDR1 as SGHDT and CDR2 as YYEEEE. DNA of the CDR3: TGTGCCAGCAGCCCCGAGCTGGCTAACTATAGCTACACCTTC. It encodes CASSPELANYSYTF.

This clonotype was counted ten times or more. The chain uses TRBV19 and TRBJ2-5; a possible D gene is TRBD2 (5 bases). Trimming cost V 7 bases and J 0 bases, with 6 bases left between them. From germline, CDR1 is LNHDA and CDR2 SQIVND (reference sequence). The CDR3 covers 12 residues. The CDR3 nucleotides read TGTGCCAGTAAGGAGGACCAAGAGACCCAGTACTTC. This codes for CASKEDQETQYF. Full variable domain (remainder filled in from reference TRBV19 and TRBJ2-5): DGGITQSPKYLFRKEGQNVTLSCEQNLNHDAMYWYRQDPGQGLRLIYYSQIVNDFQKGDIAEGYSVSREKKESFPLTVTSAQKNPTAFYLCASKEDQETQYFGPGTRLLVL.

This clonotype has just a few counts. The chain joins TRBV19 to TRBJ2-6, with a weak D call TRBD2 (6 bases). CDR3 length equals 19 residues. CDR1 and CDR2 (germline): LNHDA, SQIVND (reference sequence). V lost 6 bases, J lost 0 bases, and 21 bases lay in between. The CDR3 here is CASRRGVPGLCSGANVLTF. The CDR3 nucleotides are TGTGCCAGTAGGCGGGGAGTCCCCGGGCTGTGCTCTGGGGCCAACGTCCTGACTTTC.

This chain joins TRBV30 and TRBJ2-1; the D gene is possibly TRBD2 (6 bases). The V gene lost 1 base and the J gene lost 9 bases, with 22 bases spanning the gap. Germline CDR1 reads GTSNPN; CDR2 reads SVGIG (reference sequence). This CDR3 is built from 16 residues. CDR3: CAWSDKMLTSICEQFF. The CDR3 DNA reads TGTGCCTGGAGTGACAAAATGTTAACTAGCATATGTGAGCAGTTCTTC.

The gene calls are TRBV25-1 and TRBJ1-2; D unclear. The CDR3 totals 14 residues. V shed 5 bases and J shed 8 bases, with 18 bases lying between them. Germline lookup yields CDR1 MGHDK and CDR2 SYGVNS. CDR3 loop: CASSYSTDPGGYTF. The CDR3 DNA follows: TGTGCCAGCAGTTACTCGACCGACCCGGGAGGCTACACCTTC.

The gene calls are TRBV20-1 and TRBJ1-1; D perhaps matches TRBD1 (5 bases). Germline CDR1 is DFQATT and CDR2 is SNEGSKA (reference sequence). V dropped 7 bases and J dropped 4 bases, with 19 bases sitting between them. There are 14 residues in the CDR3. CDR3: CSVRGETATTEAFF. CDR3 DNA: TGCAGTGTGAGGGGCGAGACAGCGACCACTGAAGCTTTCTTT.

This clonotype was observed at least ten times. CDR3 nucleotides: TGCGCCAGCAGCCTGGAACCGCGATACAATGAGCAGTTCTTC. Translated, it gives CASSLEPRYNEQFF. V and J are TRBV4-1 and TRBJ2-1; no firm D call. The CDR3 loop spans 14 amino acids. Trimming removed 4 bases from V and 4 bases from J, with 11 bases in between. Per germline, CDR1 MGHRA and CDR2 YSYEKL.

Concerning this clonotype: No conserved phenylalanine or tryptophan ends this CDR3, so it is likely a read error. The rearrangement uses TRBV19 and TRBJ2-1; either TRBD1 or TRBD2 may supply D (5 bases each). The germline V and J ends were trimmed by 1 base and 5 bases, with 9 bases remaining between them. The CDR3 sequence is 14 residues long. Germline V gene data show CDR1 as LNHDA and CDR2 as SQIVND (reference sequence). The CDR3 loop is CASSIGRDDNEQFL. For the CDR3, the DNA is TGTGCCAGTAGTATAGGCCGGGACGACAATGAGCAGTTCCTC.